The 13 T cell receptor beta chains reported below all come from one sample, sequenced in a study of T-cell memory formation after mild COVID-19. TCRdb fed the 5' RACE reads into MiXCR, producing one record per CDR3 protein. The data show 85,000 to 120,000 distinct CDR3 sequences, about 15% seen once. Sequenced sample: PBMCs or a T cell subset sorted from them (not recorded which). The source of these receptors is an adult woman who had mild COVID-19 (a few samples of this study predate the infection). Cell type and time point are not known.

The V call is TRBV9, the J call TRBJ2-5; D is perhaps TRBD2 (5 bases). Per the germline V gene, CDR1 is SGDLS and CDR2 is YYNGEE. The CDR3 runs 15 residues. V lost 0 bases, J lost 5 bases, and 14 bases lay in between. The CDR3, as DNA: TGTGCCAGCAGCGTAGGCGCCTCTGAGCGGGAGACCCAGTACTTC. Translating gives CASSVGASERETQYF.

This chain's CDR3 is CSARAYSGGQPFTPYEQYF. The CDR3 region has the DNA TGCAGTGCTAGAGCCTATAGCGGGGGGCAGCCTTTCACCCCCTACGAGCAGTACTTC. V is TRBV20-1 and J is TRBJ2-7, with 10 bases that match TRBD2. The CDR3 covers 19 residues. With 1 base clipped from V and 2 bases from J, the junction kept 17 bases outside the gene matches. Germline CDR1 and CDR2: DFQATT and SNEGSKA (reference sequence).

This clonotype occurred many times. CDR3 nucleotide sequence: TGTGCCAGCAGTGAAGGGGTCACTGAAGCTTTCTTT. The encoded protein is CASSEGVTEAFF. The chain links TRBV25-1 to TRBJ1-1; the D is unclear. V lost 2 bases, J lost 4 bases, and 5 bases lay in between. This CDR3 has 12 amino acids. The V gene's germline CDR1 is MGHDK and CDR2 SYGVNS.

This clonotype was counted between two and nine times. CDR3: CASRGGEQYF. DNA of the CDR3: TGTGCCAGCAGGGGAGGCGAGCAGTACTTC. V usage is TRBV6-1 and J usage is TRBJ2-7, with a weak D call TRBD2 (6 bases). The CDR3 loop spans 10 amino acids. CDR1 and CDR2 from the germline V gene are MNHNS and SASEGT. The germline V and J ends were trimmed by 6 bases and 6 bases, with 6 bases remaining between them.

The chain carries TRBV4-3 and TRBJ1-1; D is uncertain. This CDR3 region has 16 residues. Germline lookup yields CDR1 LGHNA and CDR2 YSLEER. Between the trimmed V and J ends, which lost 0 bases and 1 base, there was a span of 12 bases. The CDR3 region is CASSQDWMAQNTEAFF. The CDR3 region has the DNA TGCGCCAGCAGCCAAGATTGGATGGCCCAGAACACTGAAGCTTTCTTT.

The rearrangement joins TRBV6-5 to TRBJ1-1, with a weak D call TRBD1 (6 bases). The CDR3 sequence is 15 residues long. The germline V and J ends were trimmed by 6 bases and 3 bases, with 17 bases remaining between them. Germline V gene lookup returns CDR1 MNHEY and CDR2 SVGAGI. The CDR3 coding sequence is TGTGCCAGCAGAGTTTACTCAGGGGTGGACACTGAAGCTTTCTTT. Protein product: CASRVYSGVDTEAFF.

The chain employs TRBV4-1 and TRBJ2-5; 11 nucleotides match TRBD2. The CDR3 contains 15 residues. The germline CDR1 and CDR2 sequences are MGHRA and YSYEKL. The trim removed 6 bases at V and 4 bases at J, leaving 7 bases unmatched. The CDR3 DNA sequence: TGCGCCAGCAGTCAGGCTAGCGGGGGGATAGAGACCCAGTACTTC. This encodes CASSQASGGIETQYF.

Ten or more counts support this clonotype. This chain's CDR3 is CASSSGGGDEQYF. DNA of the CDR3: TGCGCCAGCAGCTCCGGGGGAGGAGACGAGCAGTACTTC. V gene TRBV5-1 combines with J gene TRBJ2-7, with D tentatively TRBD2 (6 bases). The V gene lost 3 bases and the J gene lost 5 bases, with 12 bases spanning the gap. Germline loops: CDR1 SGHRS, CDR2 YFSETQ. The CDR3 runs to 13 residues. The variable domain in full, with the rest retrieved from reference TRBV5-1 and TRBJ2-7, is KAGVTQTPRYLIKTRGQQVTLSCSPISGHRSVSWYQQTPGQGLQFLFEYFSETQRNKGNFPGRFSGRQFSNSRSEMNVSTLELGDSALYLCASSSGGGDEQYFGPGTRLTVT.

J is TRBJ1-2 and V is TRBV7-9, with TRBD1 identical over 10 bases. The trim removed 4 bases at V and 8 bases at J, leaving 7 bases unmatched. There are 14 residues in the CDR3. The germline V gene has CDR1 SEHNR and CDR2 FQNEAQ (reference sequence). The DNA of the CDR3 is TGTGCCAGCAGCTCGGGACAGGGGCCCAAAGGCTACACCTTC. This sequence encodes CASSSGQGPKGYTF.

This clonotype showed up just a few times. This chain links TRBV6-2 or TRBV6-3 with TRBJ1-2, with a weak D call TRBD1 (6 bases). This CDR3 is built from 18 residues. Trimming removed 2 bases from V and 4 bases from J, with 23 bases in between. The germline gives CDR1 MNHEY, CDR2 SVGEGT. The CDR3 protein is CASSYPSPFTEGGYGYTF. The CDR3 DNA reads as TGTGCCAGCAGTTACCCCTCACCATTCACCGAGGGGGGCTATGGCTACACCTTC.

A few counts support this clonotype. V usage is TRBV7-2 and J usage is TRBJ2-3, with TRBD2 matching over 13 bases. The CDR3 runs to 16 residues. V trimming: 5 bases; J trimming: 3 bases; junction bases outside the gene matches: 5. Germline-derived CDR1 and CDR2 are SGHTA and FQGNSA. The CDR3 region has the DNA TGTGCCAGCAGCCCCTGGACTAGCGGGGGAACAGATACGCAGTATTTT. Residues: CASSPWTSGGTDTQYF.

The rearrangement links TRBV4-1 to TRBJ1-5; D may be TRBD1 (6 bases). CDR1 and CDR2 from the germline V gene are MGHRA and YSYEKL. This CDR3 has 16 residues. Trimming pared 0 bases from V and 4 bases from J, leaving 13 bases between. CDR3 sequence: CASSQDGGTRNQPQHF. CDR3 nucleotide sequence: TGCGCCAGCAGCCAAGATGGAGGGACACGGAATCAGCCCCAGCATTTT.

This clonotype has only a few counts. The J gene is TRBJ1-2, the V gene TRBV12-3 or TRBV12-4; D remains ambiguous. The germline V and J ends were trimmed by 2 bases and 5 bases, with 12 bases remaining between them. There are 14 residues in the CDR3. As DNA, the CDR3 is TGTGCCAGCAGTTTACTCACGGCAATATATGGCTACACCTTC. It codes for CASSLLTAIYGYTF.